The 14 T cell receptor beta chains presented below share a single source sample, sequenced in a study of memory CD4+ T cells and cytomegalovirus serostatus. Single viable CD3+CD4+CD8-CD45RO+ cells were sorted as the memory CD4+ T cells. Some clones are missing from TCRdb's copy, which holds only in-frame ones; the method was immunoSEQ multiplex PCR. The repertoire has tens of thousands of clones, roughly 82% of them found once; the top ten carry 0.4%. Sequenced sample: memory CD4+ T cells from blood. These receptors all come from an adult in good health and CMV-seronegative.

The chain is built from TRBV9 and TRBJ1-2; a weak D match, TRBD1 (5 bases). Germline CDR1 and CDR2: SGDLS and YYNGEE. The V gene lost 0 bases and the J gene lost 2 bases, with 17 bases spanning the gap. The CDR3 extends over 17 amino acids. The CDR3 bases are TGTGCCAGCAGCGTAGGGGCGACTCTCGGGGGGAACTATGGCTACACCTTC. It specifies CASSVGATLGGNYGYTF.

The chain recombines TRBV7-9 with TRBJ2-7; the D call may be TRBD1 or TRBD2 (5 bases each). Trimming pared 5 bases from V and 4 bases from J, leaving 15 bases between. The CDR3 is made up of 14 amino acids. Germline V gene sequence: CDR1 SEHNR, CDR2 FQNEAQ (reference sequence). The CDR3 loop is CASSPPGPHYEQYF. As DNA, the CDR3 is TGTGCCAGCAGCCCGCCGGGACCCCATTACGAGCAGTACTTC.

The chain employs TRBV4-3 and TRBJ1-5, with 9 bases that match TRBD1. The CDR3 runs to 15 residues. Trimming at V came to 0 bases and at J to 6 bases, leaving 3 bases not matched to a gene. Germline values: CDR1 LGHNA, CDR2 YSLEER. CDR3 in amino acids: CASSQDTTGGQPQHF. CDR3 DNA: TGCGCCAGCAGCCAAGATACGACAGGGGGTCAGCCCCAGCATTTT.

The rearrangement joins TRBV10-3 to TRBJ1-1; D perhaps matches TRBD1 (6 bases). In germline, CDR1 is ENHRY, CDR2 SYGVKD. V was trimmed by 6 bases and J by 0 bases, leaving 11 bases between them. The CDR3 is made up of 14 amino acids. CDR3 residues: CAIRDQGMNTEAFF. For the CDR3, the DNA is TGTGCCATCAGGGACCAGGGGATGAACACTGAAGCTTTCTTT.

The chain recombines TRBV4-2 with TRBJ2-5, with D maybe TRBD2 (6 bases). The CDR3 extends over 14 amino acids. CDR1 is LGHNA, CDR2 YNFKEQ, per germline. Trimming stripped 0 bases from V and 9 bases from J, with 14 bases between. The CDR3 region is CASSQEYTERAQYF. CDR3 bases: TGTGCCAGCAGCCAAGAATATACGGAGCGGGCCCAGTACTTC.

The chain links TRBV6-5 to TRBJ1-1; maybe TRBD1 (5 bases). In germline, CDR1 is MNHEY, CDR2 SVGAGI. The V end lost 5 bases, the J end lost 6 bases, and 13 bases lay between the germline ends. The CDR3 is made up of 13 amino acids. The CDR3 here is CASSTPGPPEAFF. The CDR3 coding sequence is TGTGCCAGCAGTACACCGGGACCCCCTGAAGCTTTCTTT.

The chain employs TRBV2 and TRBJ2-1; 12 bases line up with TRBD2. J lost 9 bases, V lost 3 bases, and 6 bases had no gene match. The CDR3 length is 15 residues. CDR1 and CDR2 from the germline V gene are SNHLY and FYNNEI. The CDR3, as DNA: TGTGCCAGCAGTGACGGACTAGCGGGGACAGGTGAGCAGTTCTTC. It is translated as CASSDGLAGTGEQFF. The entire variable domain, with the rest obtained from reference TRBV2 and TRBJ2-1, is as follows: EPEVTQTPSHQVTQMGQEVILRCVPISNHLYFYWYRQILGQKVEFLVSFYNNEISEKSEIFDDQFSVERPDGSNFTLKIRSTKLEDSAMYFCASSDGLAGTGEQFFGPGTRLTVL.

This chain uses TRBV6-6 with TRBJ1-2; no clear D gene. V lost 2 bases and J lost 0, with 10 bases in between. This CDR3 has 15 amino acids. Germline-derived CDR1 and CDR2 are MNHNY and SVGAGI (reference sequence). The CDR3 reads CASSYGSEANYGYTF. The CDR3 region has the DNA TGTGCCAGCAGTTACGGTTCAGAAGCTAACTATGGCTACACCTTC.

The chain is built from TRBV19 and TRBJ2-3; TRBD2 matches 10 bases. The ends lost 6 bases at V and 5 bases at J; junction bases unmatched: 5. The CDR3 is made up of 14 amino acids. From germline, CDR1 is LNHDA and CDR2 SQIVND (reference sequence). The DNA for the CDR3 is TGTGCCAGTAGAGAGCGGGGGGGCCAAGATACGCAGTATTTT. Amino acids: CASRERGGQDTQYF.

This clone was observed a few times. This rearrangement joins TRBV5-1 to TRBJ1-4, with D uncertain. With 7 bases removed from V and 3 bases from J, the gap between germline ends came to 10 bases. Germline loops: CDR1 SGHRS, CDR2 YFSETQ. The CDR3 contains 13 residues. The CDR3 DNA reads as TGCGCCAGCGGGATGAGTTCTAATGAAAAACTGTTTTTT. Translation gives CASGMSSNEKLFF. The complete variable domain, with remaining parts taken from reference TRBV5-1 and TRBJ1-4, reads KAGVTQTPRYLIKTRGQQVTLSCSPISGHRSVSWYQQTPGQGLQFLFEYFSETQRNKGNFPGRFSGRQFSNSRSEMNVSTLELGDSALYLCASGMSSNEKLFFGSGTQLSVL.

J is TRBJ1-1 and V is TRBV29-1; D not resolved. The CDR3 sequence is 14 residues long. Trimming removed 0 bases from V and 6 bases from J, with 14 bases in between. CDR1 is SQVTM and CDR2 is ANQGSEA in the germline V gene. CDR3 DNA: TGCAGCGTTGAAGATCGTTGGGTAGGGCCTGAAGCTTTCTTT. Translated: CSVEDRWVGPEAFF. Together with reference TRBV29-1 and TRBJ1-1, the CDR3 gives the full variable domain: SAVISQKPSRDICQRGTSLTIQCQVDSQVTMMFWYRQQPGQSLTLIATANQGSEATYESGFVIDKFPISRPNLTFSTLTVSNMSPEDSSIYLCSVEDRWVGPEAFFGQGTRLTVV.

The chain employs TRBV7-2 and TRBJ1-2; D is unresolved. Germline CDR1 is SGHTA and CDR2 is FQGNSA. The V end lost 7 bases, the J end lost 8 bases, and 17 bases lay between the germline ends. The CDR3 runs 13 residues. As DNA, the CDR3 is TGTGCCAGCAACCTATCCGGGAGAATAGGCTACACCTTC. Encoded protein: CASNLSGRIGYTF.

The rearrangement uses TRBV4-3 and TRBJ2-7; 7 bases map to TRBD1. The germline V gene encodes CDR1 LGHNA and CDR2 YSLEER. Unmatched junction bases numbered 6, after V lost 5 bases and J lost 5 bases. The CDR3 is made up of 13 amino acids. CDR3 nucleotides: TGCGCCAGCAGCGTACAGACAGGGAACGAGCAGTACTTC. Its translation is CASSVQTGNEQYF.

About this clone: In the same sample, other DNA sequences code for this CDR3. The chain links TRBV5-4 to TRBJ2-5; D tentatively fits TRBD1 or TRBD2 (7 bases each). This CDR3 has 15 amino acids. Trimming left V 0 bases short and J 2 bases short, with 11 bases between. Germline-derived CDR1 and CDR2 are SGHNT and YYREEE (reference sequence). For the CDR3, the DNA is TGTGCCAGCAGCTTGGGAGCGGGACAGCAAGAGACCCAGTACTTC. This sequence encodes CASSLGAGQQETQYF.